The 27 T cell receptor beta chains presented below share a single source sample, sequenced in a study of esophageal squamous cell carcinoma under preoperative chemotherapy. The time point here: after preoperative PTX-NDP chemotherapy. Each CDR3 protein is one row after TCRdb ran MiXCR on the PCR reads. The sample carries around 34,000 distinct CDR3 sequences, 40% to 65% recorded once. This specimen was taken from a patient given preoperative chemotherapy. These TCRs come from a human donor with esophageal squamous cell carcinoma. The donor label of this sample is uncertain.

This clonotype was picked up many times. The chain is built from TRBV6-1 and TRBJ2-1; 10 nucleotides match TRBD2. With 6 bases clipped from V and 7 bases from J, the junction kept 9 bases outside the gene matches. The germline V gene encodes CDR1 MNHNS and CDR2 SASEGT. CDR3 length: 15 amino acids. In nucleotides, the CDR3 is TGTGCCAGCAGCCGATTAGCGGGGGGTGGAAATGAGCAGTTCTTC. Its protein is CASSRLAGGGNEQFF.

This clonotype was seen ten or more times. This chain connects TRBV7-3 to TRBJ2-5; 10 positions match TRBD2. This CDR3 is 18 amino acids long. The J segment lost 11 bases and the V segment lost 2 bases, leaving 20 bases of the junction unmatched. Germline CDR1 and CDR2: SGHTA and FQGTGA. CDR3 nucleotide sequence: TGTGCCAGCAGCTTATCTGGGGAGCGGGGGGGCACGTACAATGAGCAGTACTTC. Protein product: CASSLSGERGGTYNEQYF.

Within the sample, this clonotype is medium-sized. The V call is TRBV7-8, the J call TRBJ2-1; TRBD2 matches at 11 bases. The trim removed 5 bases at V and 7 bases at J, leaving 4 bases unmatched. Germline V lookup: CDR1 SGHVS, CDR2 FQNEAQ. This CDR3 region has 14 residues. CDR3 region: CASSSLAGGNEQFF. CDR3 DNA: TGTGCCAGCAGCAGTCTAGCGGGGGGAAATGAGCAGTTCTTC.

The sample holds many counts of this clonotype. The rearrangement joins TRBV10-2 to TRBJ2-7; tentatively, D is TRBD1 or TRBD2 (6 bases each). This CDR3 spans 13 amino acids. The germline V gene has CDR1 WSHSY and CDR2 SAAADI. The germline V and J ends were trimmed by 5 bases and 3 bases, with 11 bases remaining between them. The CDR3 region has the DNA TGCGCCAGCAGTTCGGGGGCGAACTACGAGCAGTACTTC. Translation: CASSSGANYEQYF.

CDR3 DNA: TGCGCCAGCAGCCAAGATAGCCCGGGGGCGCAAGAGACCCAGTACTTC. Its translation is CASSQDSPGAQETQYF. This chain joins TRBV4-1 and TRBJ2-1; perhaps D is TRBD1 or TRBD2 (6 bases each). The J call is doubtful: the DNA matches TRBJ2-5 better. The CDR3 sequence is 16 residues long. Looked up from germline, CDR1 is MGHRA and CDR2 is YSYEKL.

The rearrangement uses TRBV7-2 and TRBJ2-3, with D perhaps assigned TRBD1 or TRBD2 (6 bases each). V was shortened by 8 bases and J by 1 base, with 19 bases between the two germline ends. This CDR3 contains 16 residues. CDR1 SGHTA and CDR2 FQGNSA come from the germline V gene. The CDR3 protein is CASGVRGGRGTDTQYF. The CDR3 region has the DNA TGTGCCAGCGGGGTTCGTGGGGGGCGAGGCACAGATACGCAGTATTTT.

DNA of the CDR3: TGTGCCAGCAGCTCCGGACAGGTGGGCTCCGAGCAGTACTTC. It translates to CASSSGQVGSEQYF. V and J are TRBV7-3 and TRBJ2-1, with 7 bases lining up with TRBD1. Judging by the DNA end, TRBJ2-7 fits better; the J call may be wrong. The germline gives CDR1 SGHTA, CDR2 FQGTGA. CDR3 length: 14 amino acids.

Of note for this clonotype: One junction end disagrees with the germline gene, perhaps due to a read error. This sequence joins TRBV7-2 and TRBJ2-6, with 7 positions matching TRBD1. In germline, CDR1 is SGHTA, CDR2 FQGNSA. The CDR3 covers 15 residues. This CDR3 is CASSRDRACANEQSF. The CDR3 nucleotides read TGTGCCAGCAGCCGTGACAGGGCTTGCGCCAACGAGCAGTCTTTC.

This clonotype was counted once. One end of the junction is discordant with germline, which a read error may explain. In nucleotides, the CDR3 is TGTGCCAGGGGGCGGGGCGGCAAAAACATGCAGTACTTC. This codes for CARGRGGKNMQYF. This chain connects TRBV12-3 or TRBV12-4 to TRBJ2-4; D may be TRBD2 (6 bases). The CDR3 has 13 amino acids.

V gene TRBV7-2 combines with J gene TRBJ2-5, with 14 bases matching TRBD2. Looked up from germline, CDR1 is SGHTA and CDR2 is FQGNSA. The junction had 10 bases not matched to a gene; V was cut back by 1 base and J by 6 bases. The CDR3 loop spans 18 amino acids. The CDR3 DNA is TGTGCCAGCAGCTTAGGACTAGCGGGGGGGCGGGCCAAAAAGACCCAGTACTTC. Translating it yields CASSLGLAGGRAKKTQYF.

The rearrangement links TRBV7-2 to TRBJ2-3; a possible D gene is TRBD2 (7 bases). The DNA end favors TRBJ2-7, so the J call may be wrong. The CDR3 is 18 amino acids. In germline, CDR1 is SGHTA, CDR2 FQGNSA. The CDR3: CASSLDGLGGGPQDTQYF. The CDR3 region has the DNA TGTGCCAGCAGCTTAGATGGACTAGGGGGGGGGCCCCAGGATACGCAGTACTTC.

This clonotype has at least ten counts. The rearrangement links TRBV5-1 to TRBJ1-1; maybe TRBD1 (5 bases). The CDR3 spans 14 residues. Germline loops: CDR1 SGHRS, CDR2 YFSETQ. Trimming took off 0 bases at V and 7 bases at J, with 13 bases between the two ends. The CDR3 region has the DNA TGCGCCAGCAGCTTGGCCGGGGGAGCCAGTGAAGCTTTCTTT. Amino acid sequence: CASSLAGGASEAFF.

This clonotype was counted a few times. The chain combines TRBV7-9 with TRBJ2-3, with D hard to call. Germline-derived CDR1 and CDR2 are SEHNR and FQNEAQ (reference sequence). This CDR3 region has 15 residues. Trimming cost V 5 bases and J 12 bases, with 24 bases left between them. The CDR3 DNA reads TGTGCCAGCAGCGCCGGAATGGCTACCACAGACACTCAGTATTTT. It encodes CASSAGMATTDTQYF.

The genes are TRBV7-2 and TRBJ2-7; D not certain. The V end was cut by 2 bases, the J end by 7 bases, with 15 bases between. The CDR3 length is 14 residues. Per germline, CDR1 SGHTA and CDR2 FQGNSA. CDR3 DNA sequence: TGTGCCAGCAGCTTATTCACAGCGATAAATGAGCAGTACTTC. This codes for CASSLFTAINEQYF.

The chain uses TRBV27 and TRBJ2-1; 7 bases match TRBD2. The V gene's germline CDR1 is MNHEY and CDR2 SMNVEV (reference sequence). The CDR3 runs 13 residues. The J segment lost 6 bases and the V segment lost 7 bases, leaving 6 bases of the junction unmatched. The CDR3 loop reads CASKRGRSNEQFF. In DNA, the CDR3 is TGTGCCAGCAAGCGGGGACGGAGCAATGAGCAGTTCTTC.

This chain joins TRBV11-2 and TRBJ2-4; D is possibly TRBD2 (5 bases). The CDR3 sequence is 15 residues long. Germline V gene data show CDR1 as SGHAT and CDR2 as FQNNGV. V was clipped by 5 bases and J by 13 bases, with 24 bases between them. In nucleotides, the CDR3 is TGTGCCAGCAGCCCGGGGAATCGAGGGAAAGACACGCAGTACTTC. Translated, it gives CASSPGNRGKDTQYF.

The table lists this clonotype with a few counts. The chain carries TRBV12-3 or TRBV12-4 and TRBJ2-5; D is ambiguous. The CDR3 loop spans 14 amino acids. V was clipped by 1 base and J by 11 bases, with 17 bases between them. CDR3 nucleotide sequence: TGTGCCAGCAGTTTAGGGCCCACCAAAGATACTCAGTACTTC. Its translation: CASSLGPTKDTQYF.

The chain is built from TRBV7-8 and TRBJ2-2, with 8 bases lining up with TRBD2. This CDR3 is built from 17 residues. Germline V lookup: CDR1 SGHVS, CDR2 FQNEAQ. V shed 3 bases, J shed 2 bases, and the junction held 8 bases outside the gene matches. This chain's CDR3 is CASSLTSVGFNTGELFF. For the CDR3, the DNA is TGTGCCAGCAGCTTGACTAGCGTTGGGTTCAACACCGGGGAGCTGTTTTTT. The variable domain in full, with the rest retrieved from reference TRBV7-8 and TRBJ2-2, is GAGVSQSPRYKVAKRGQDVALRCDPISGHVSLFWYQQALGQGPEFLTYFQNEAQLDKSGLPSDRFFAERPEGSVSTLKIQRTQQEDSAVYLCASSLTSVGFNTGELFFGEGSRLTVL.

The V call is TRBV7-2, the J call TRBJ2-3, with a weak D call TRBD2 (6 bases). Germline CDR1 and CDR2: SGHTA and FQGNSA. CDR3 length equals 16 residues. V dropped 4 bases and J dropped 11 bases, with 25 bases sitting between them. The CDR3 bases are TGTGCCAGCAGCTCCTCGGTGGGGAGGTTCGCCGATGAGCAGTATTTT. Translating it yields CASSSSVGRFADEQYF.

The chain links TRBV7-9 to TRBJ2-1; 7 bases line up with TRBD1. This CDR3 spans 18 amino acids. The germline V gene encodes CDR1 SEHNR and CDR2 FQNEAQ (reference sequence). With 4 bases clipped from V and 0 bases from J, the junction kept 12 bases outside the gene matches. The CDR3 spells CASSSLPGQSSSYNEQFF. The CDR3 coding sequence is TGTGCCAGCAGCTCGCTCCCGGGACAGTCCAGCTCCTACAATGAGCAGTTCTTC. Based on the CDR3 plus reference TRBV7-9 and TRBJ2-1, the full variable domain is DTGVSQNPRHKITKRGQNVTFRCDPISEHNRLYWYRQTLGQGPEFLTYFQNEAQLEKSRLLSDRFSAERPKGSFSTLEIQRTEQGDSAMYLCASSSLPGQSSSYNEQFFGPGTRLTVL.

The chain carries TRBV6-5 and TRBJ2-2; D remains ambiguous. Germline V CDR1 and CDR2: MNHEY, SVGAGI. Trimming took 0 bases from V and 1 from J, leaving 3 bases between them. This CDR3 spans 14 amino acids. The CDR3 DNA follows: TGTGCCAGCAGTTACTCCAGGAACACCGGGGAGCTGTTTTTT. Amino acid sequence: CASSYSRNTGELFF.

Comment on this clonotype: The conserved closing phenylalanine or tryptophan is absent in this CDR3, likely reflecting a read error. The DNA is left out, because the CDR3 cannot be placed on it with certainty; the CDR3 is given as TCRdb lists it. V is TRBV7-2 and J is TRBJ2-5; the table gives TRBD1 as D, unverified against the DNA. The CDR3 comprises 11 residues, both ends counted. In germline, CDR1 is SGHTA, CDR2 FQGNSA. CDR3 protein: CASSGTATRLS.

In its sample, this clonotype was seen a few times. The chain has TRBV7-3 and TRBJ2-3; D uncertain. V lost 2 bases, J lost 2 bases, and 5 bases lay in between. The germline gives CDR1 SGHTA, CDR2 FQGTGA. There are 13 residues in the CDR3. Here the CDR3 DNA reads TGTGCCAGCAGCTTAGACATCACAGATACGCAGTATTTT. This codes for CASSLDITDTQYF.

The V and J genes are TRBV6-1 and TRBJ2-3; D is perhaps TRBD2 (5 bases). V was clipped by 7 bases and J by 2 bases, with 10 bases between them. The CDR3 is made up of 13 amino acids. Germline CDR1 reads MNHNS; CDR2 reads SASEGT. The CDR3 loop reads CASTSGYTDTQYF. CDR3 nucleotides: TGTGCCAGCACATCGGGGTACACAGATACGCAGTATTTT.

As for this clonotype: The junction shows a germline mismatch at one end, possibly a read error. The chain is built from TRBV7-2 and TRBJ2-3; D is possibly TRBD2 (6 bases). The CDR3 has 13 amino acids. Germline CDR1 and CDR2: SGHTA and FQGNSA. The CDR3 nucleotides are TGTGCCAGGGGGAGGCAGGGCAAAGATACTCAGTATTTT. It specifies CARGRQGKDTQYF.

The chain is built from TRBV7-3 and TRBJ2-4; possibly TRBD1 for D (6 bases). The CDR3 runs to 17 residues. From germline, CDR1 is SGHTA and CDR2 FQGTGA. V lost 5 bases and J lost 4, with 21 bases in between. CDR3 residues: CASSREPGLGAKNIQYF. In DNA, the CDR3 is TGTGCCAGCAGCCGCGAACCGGGGCTGGGGGCTAAAAACATTCAGTACTTC.

In this sample, this clonotype turned up many times. The chain is built from TRBV7-8 and TRBJ2-5, with TRBD2 matching 8 bases. V lost 1 base and J lost 5; bases outside the gene matches: 9. The CDR3 is 16 residues long. In germline, CDR1 is SGHVS, CDR2 FQNEAQ. The CDR3 DNA follows: TGTGCCAGCAGCTTAGGTAGACTAGCGACAGGCGAGACCCAGTACTTC. Its translation is CASSLGRLATGETQYF.